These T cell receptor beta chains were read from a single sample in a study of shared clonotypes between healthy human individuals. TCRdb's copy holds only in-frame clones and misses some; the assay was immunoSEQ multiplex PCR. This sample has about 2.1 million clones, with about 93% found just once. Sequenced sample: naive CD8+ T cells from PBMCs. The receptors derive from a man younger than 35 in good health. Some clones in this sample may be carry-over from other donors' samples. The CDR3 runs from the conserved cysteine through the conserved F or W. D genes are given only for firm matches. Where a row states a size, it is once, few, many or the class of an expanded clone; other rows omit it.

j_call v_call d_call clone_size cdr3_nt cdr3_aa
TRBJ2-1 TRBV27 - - TGTGCCAGCAGTTTCGGCGGGGTTTCCTACAATGAGCAGTTCTTC CASSFGGVSYNEQFF
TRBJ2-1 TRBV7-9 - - TGTGCCAGCAGCTTAGGGACGAGGAATGAGCAGTTCTTC CASSLGTRNEQFF
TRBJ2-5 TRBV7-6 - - TGTGCCAGCAGCCGGACGGAGGGAGAAGAGACCCAGTACTTC CASSRTEGEETQYF
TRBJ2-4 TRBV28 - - TGTGCCAGCAGTTCCCCCAGGGACTGGGATGCCAAAAACATTCAGTACTTC CASSSPRDWDAKNIQYF
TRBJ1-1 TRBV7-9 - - TGTGCCAGCAGCGCGCGAACCCGGACAGCCGAAGAAGCTTTCTTT CASSARTRTAEEAFF
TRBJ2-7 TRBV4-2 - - TGTGCCAGCAGCCAGGGTACTGCCCCAACCTACGAGCAGTACTTC CASSQGTAPTYEQYF
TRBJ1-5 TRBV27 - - TGTGCCAGCAGTTTCGGGGCGGGCCATCAGCCCCAGCATTTT CASSFGAGHQPQHF
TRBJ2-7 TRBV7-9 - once TGTGCCAGCAGCGCCCGGGACGGCCCTAAGTACGAGCAGTACTTC CASSARDGPKYEQYF
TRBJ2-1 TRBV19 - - TGTGCCAGTAGTATATCAGATGAGCAGTTCTTC CASSISDEQFF
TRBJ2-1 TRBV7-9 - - TGTGCCAGCAGCTTAGGGCAGCCCCTAAACTACAATGAGCAGTTCTTC CASSLGQPLNYNEQFF
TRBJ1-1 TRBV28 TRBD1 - TGTGCCAGCAGTTCCACCTACAGGGGGACTGAAGCTTTCTTT CASSSTYRGTEAFF
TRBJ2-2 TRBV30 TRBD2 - TGTGCCTGGGGGAGGCTAGCGGGAGGGTCTAACGGGGAGCTGTTTTTT CAWGRLAGGSNGELFF
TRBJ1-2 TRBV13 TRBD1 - TGTGCCAGCAGCTTAAAACAGGGGGCCGGTGGCTACACCTTC CASSLKQGAGGYTF
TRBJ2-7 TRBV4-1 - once TGCGCCAGCAGCCATGTGGGACCCTTCTACGAGCAGTACTTC CASSHVGPFYEQYF
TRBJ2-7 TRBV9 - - TGTGCCAGCAGCGTGGGGCAAGGGGACTCCTACGAGCAGTACTTC CASSVGQGDSYEQYF
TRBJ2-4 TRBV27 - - TGTGCCAGCACCCCCCGGGCCGCTTTTCCCATTCAGTACTTC CASTPRAAFPIQYF
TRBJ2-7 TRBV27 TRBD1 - TGTGCCAGCAGCCGCCTGGTGGATGCCCCCAGACAGGGGGGGCCCTACGAGCAGTACTTC CASSRLVDAPRQGGPYEQYF
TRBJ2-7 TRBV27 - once TGTGCCAGCAGTTTGGCCAGCCCTCGCTTCTACTACGAGCAGTACTTC CASSLASPRFYYEQYF
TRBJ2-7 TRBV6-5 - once TGTGCCAGCAGGCAGGGACCCCGACATTACGAGCAGTACTTC CASRQGPRHYEQYF
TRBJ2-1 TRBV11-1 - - TGTGCCAGCAGCTTAGACAGGTACCCATATCATGAGCAGTTCTTC CASSLDRYPYHEQFF
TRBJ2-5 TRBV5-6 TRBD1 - TGTGCCAGCAGCCTGGGACAGGGGATGTACCAAGAGACCCAGTACTTC CASSLGQGMYQETQYF
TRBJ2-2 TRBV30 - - TGTGCCTGGAGTGTACTTTACAGGGTGACGAACACCGGGGAGCTGTTTTTT CAWSVLYRVTNTGELFF
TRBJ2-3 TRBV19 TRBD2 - TGTGCCAGTACAGGGACTAGCGGGTACATAGATACGCAGTATTTT CASTGTSGYIDTQYF
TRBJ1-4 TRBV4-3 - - TGCGCCAGCAGCCAAGTATTGGCTGAAAAACTGTTTTTT CASSQVLAEKLFF
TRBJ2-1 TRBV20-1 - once TGCAGTGCGGCTCTCAATGAGCAGTTCTTC CSAALNEQFF
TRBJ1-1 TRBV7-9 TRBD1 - TGTGCCAGCAGCTTAGCGACAGGGGCGCACACTGAAGCTTTCTTT CASSLATGAHTEAFF
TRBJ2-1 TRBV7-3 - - TGTGCCAGCAGCTTAGCCACCTACAATGAGCAGTTCTTC CASSLATYNEQFF
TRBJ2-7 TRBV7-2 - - TGTGCCAGCAGCTCAACGGGCCTACCTCGGTCCTACGAGCAGTACTTC CASSSTGLPRSYEQYF
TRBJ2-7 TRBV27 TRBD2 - TGTGCCAGCAGTTTAGAGGCTAGCGGGTCCTACGAGCAGTACTTC CASSLEASGSYEQYF
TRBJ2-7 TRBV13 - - TGTGCCAGCAGCGCCCCCGACAAAGCCTACGAGCAGTACTTC CASSAPDKAYEQYF
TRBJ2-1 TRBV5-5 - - TGTGCCAGCAGCATAGCTTACAATGAGCAGTTCTTC CASSIAYNEQFF
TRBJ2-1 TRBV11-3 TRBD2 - TGTGCCAGCAGCCACAAAACCGGGACTAGCGGGATCAATGAGCAGTTCTTC CASSHKTGTSGINEQFF
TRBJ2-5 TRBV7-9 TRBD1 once TGTGCCAGCAGCCGCGACAGGGCGGTAGAGACCCAGTACTTC CASSRDRAVETQYF
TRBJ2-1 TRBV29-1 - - TGCAGCGTTGAGACCCCTTTGGGGAGGTCCTACAATGAGCAGTTCTTC CSVETPLGRSYNEQFF
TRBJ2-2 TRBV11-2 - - TGTGCCAGCAGCTTAGAGGCTTCCGGGTGGAACACCGGGGAGCTGTTTTTT CASSLEASGWNTGELFF
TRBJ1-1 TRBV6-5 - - TGTGCCACCCACCGGGCCGCAGGGTTAGGCACTGAAGCTTTCTTT CATHRAAGLGTEAFF
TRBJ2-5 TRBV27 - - TGTGCCAGCAGCTATGGGACATCTGGGGGCTTTCGGGAGACCCAGTACTTC CASSYGTSGGFRETQYF
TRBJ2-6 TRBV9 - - TGTGCCAGCAGCGTCACCTCTGGGGCCAACGTCCTGACTTTC CASSVTSGANVLTF
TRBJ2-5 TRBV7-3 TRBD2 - TGTGCCAGCAGCCCCGGGACTAGCAAAGAGACCCAGTACTTC CASSPGTSKETQYF
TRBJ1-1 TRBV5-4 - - TGTGCCAGCACATACGGCAGATCGGATGAAGCTTTCTTT CASTYGRSDEAFF
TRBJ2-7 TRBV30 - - TGTGCCTGGAGTGAGGACCTCGGCATAGGGTACGAGCAGTACTTC CAWSEDLGIGYEQYF
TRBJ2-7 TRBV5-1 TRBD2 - TGCGCCAGCAGCTTCTCGGGAGGCCGTTCCTACGAGCAGTACTTC CASSFSGGRSYEQYF
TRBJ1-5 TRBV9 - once TGTGCCAGCAGCCCCCAAGGACGTGGCGATCAGCCCCAGCATTTT CASSPQGRGDQPQHF
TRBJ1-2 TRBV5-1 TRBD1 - TGCGCCAGCAGCCCTGGACAGGGGGTTACCTATGGCTACACCTTC CASSPGQGVTYGYTF
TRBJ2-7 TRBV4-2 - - TGTGCCAGCAGCCAAGTTGGTCGGTCCGAGCAGTACTTC CASSQVGRSEQYF
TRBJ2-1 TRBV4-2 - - TGTGCCAGCAGCCTAGGGTTCGCAGTCCTAGACAATGAGCAGTTCTTC CASSLGFAVLDNEQFF
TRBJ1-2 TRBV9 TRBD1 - TGTGCCAGCAGCGTTTTCGGACAGGGCGATGACCACACCTTC CASSVFGQGDDHTF
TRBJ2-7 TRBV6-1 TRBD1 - TGTGCCAGCAGTGGTTGGGACAGGGGTAGGGAGCAGTACTTC CASSGWDRGREQYF
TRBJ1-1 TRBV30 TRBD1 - TGTGCCTGGAGTGGGACAGGCACTGAAGCTTTCTTT CAWSGTGTEAFF
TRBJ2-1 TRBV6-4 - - TGTGCCAGCAGAATTAACAACAGGGTTGGCGAGCAGTTCTTC CASRINNRVGEQFF
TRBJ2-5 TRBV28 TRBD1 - TGTGCCAGCAGTTTATGGGACAGGGGGCGTGAGACCCAGTACTTC CASSLWDRGRETQYF
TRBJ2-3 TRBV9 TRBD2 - TGTGCCAGCAGCGTAGGTACTAGCGTGAACACAGATACGCAGTATTTT CASSVGTSVNTDTQYF